This TCR beta chain was profiled in a study of patients and donors after allogeneic stem cell transplantation (dated by TCRdb to about 2020). The method was RT-PCR. Sequenced on a NextSeq 550. TCRdb's own reprocessing of the public reads used fastp at Q25 and MiXCR and kept productive beta chains. CDR3 protein duplicates are merged, each entry listing the most common genes and DNA. This sample holds about 960,000 distinct CDR3 sequences; over 15% were observed only once. Of the sample, roughly 6% falls within the top ten clones. Worth noting for this clonotype: Its antigen remains unidentified. The sample holds no much larger clone one base away, and base qualities are not on file.

From a lookup of the germline V gene, CDR1 and CDR2 are LGHNA and YSLEER. The CDR3 spans 15 residues, from the cysteine through the phenylalanine. The kept DNA is CDR3 alone, 45 bases in frame from the first base. V and J lose 0 bases and 4 bases, and a span of 12 bases separates them. The sample consisted of blood, either unsorted or a sorted T cell fraction (not recorded which). This TCR was recovered from a human donor who was either an allogeneic HSCT recipient or a stem cell or donor lymphocyte infusion donor (not recorded which). It is not recorded whose cells these are; they may come from a transplant donor. Recombination linked TRBV4-3 to TRBJ1-2, with TRBD1 tentatively as D gene (6 bases match). The DNA sequence is as follows: TGCGCCAGCAGCCAAGATGCAGGGGTTGTCTATGGCTACACCTTC. It encodes CASSQDAGVVYGYTF.